The clone carrying this T cell receptor beta chain has more than one count but fewer than ten. The study drew donors from healthy Caucasian individuals in Russia aged about 6 to 95. The sample comes from a study of blood T cells in healthy people across ages. This CDR3 spans 16 amino acids. CDR1 SGHTA and CDR2 FQGNSA come from the germline V gene. V lost 5 bases and J lost 4; bases outside the gene matches: 13. Sample-barcoded 5' priming and a J-beta primer mix drove a second PCR of roughly 6 to 12 cycles. TCRdb fed the 5' RACE reads into MiXCR, producing one record per CDR3 protein. The repertoire includes 700,000 or so distinct CDR3 sequences, 22% of them detected once, and about 22% sits in the top ten.

The TCR was taken from an older man in good health. The sample consisted of blood. The chain recombines TRBV7-2 with TRBJ1-2; 7 nucleotides match TRBD1. CDR3 sequence (DNA): TGTGCCAGCAGCCGCCCAGCTTCTGGGACAGTCTATGGCTACACCTTC. This encodes CASSRPASGTVYGYTF.